This is a list of T cell receptor beta chains from one sample in a study of blood T cells in healthy people across ages. TCRdb reprocessed the 5' RACE reads via MiXCR and lists one record per CDR3 protein. The sample holds 890,000 or so distinct CDR3 sequences, approximately 59% seen once. Sequences were obtained from blood. The origin of the receptors is a man younger than 40 in good health. The CDR3 runs from the conserved cysteine through the conserved F or W. A D gene is named only where the DNA matches it firmly. Expanded clones get a size class; other rows say once, few or many, or leave the size out.

D	V	J	size	CDR3
.	TRBV20-1	TRBJ2-7	.	CSARDPRGTYEQYF
TRBD1	TRBV5-1	TRBJ2-5	.	CASSARATGTGRETQYF
.	TRBV30	TRBJ2-5	.	CAWRYAMETQYF
.	TRBV4-3	TRBJ2-6	.	CASSRIEGAGANVLTF
.	TRBV29-1	TRBJ1-1	.	CSVAQRNTEAFF
TRBD2	TRBV7-2	TRBJ2-7	.	CASSPRGLVYEQYF
.	TRBV4-3	TRBJ2-1	few	CASSQVARGNEQFF
.	TRBV14	TRBJ2-1	few	CASSPGLSVNEQFF
.	TRBV10-3	TRBJ2-1	few	CAISESRRADNEQFF
.	TRBV27	TRBJ2-2	.	CASSVRGELFF
.	TRBV5-1	TRBJ1-6	few	CASSLRGSGRNNSPLHF
.	TRBV18	TRBJ1-6	.	CASSPGDPALRNSPLHF
.	TRBV29-1	TRBJ1-6	few	CSAQRGTSYTPLHF
.	TRBV21-1	TRBJ1-2	.	CARPESNYGYTF
.	TRBV27	TRBJ2-7	.	CASSFGRLKNEQYF
.	TRBV7-9	TRBJ1-6	.	CASSLDKTLHF
.	TRBV7-2	TRBJ1-4	.	CASSQTAANEKLFF
TRBD1	TRBV6-6	TRBJ1-2	few	CASTGGGIGYTF
.	TRBV18	TRBJ1-5	.	CASSPDSGYSNQPQHF
TRBD2	TRBV6-2/TRBV6-3	TRBJ2-1	.	CASSYRIAGGRTYNEQFF
.	TRBV6-6	TRBJ2-2	.	CASGRAHTGELFF
.	TRBV11-1	TRBJ2-1	.	CASSFRGVWKQFF
.	TRBV4-2	TRBJ1-1	.	CASSQDATYREAFF
.	TRBV12-3/TRBV12-4	TRBJ1-2	once	CASTGTPSSRGYTF
.	TRBV21-1	TRBJ1-6	.	CASSKLYDRGGRRNQNSPLHF
.	TRBV7-9	TRBJ2-1	.	CASSLALRPTVAYNEQFF
.	TRBV4-3	TRBJ2-3	.	CASSQDGDGRGGTQYF
TRBD1	TRBV20-1	TRBJ2-6	.	CSAGGQGNVLTF
.	TRBV5-1	TRBJ2-7	few	CASSLNEEEQYF
TRBD1	TRBV6-5	TRBJ2-5	.	CASSPAQGLGTQYF
.	TRBV30	TRBJ2-7	.	CAWSVPRELYEQYF
.	TRBV2	TRBJ1-2	.	CASTSQGYGYTF
TRBD2	TRBV10-3	TRBJ2-1	.	CAISAGGGVSYNEQFF
.	TRBV6-6	TRBJ2-7	few	CASSYSGTTSEQYF
.	TRBV20-1	TRBJ2-1	many	CSARWQGNEQFF
.	TRBV20-1	TRBJ2-4	once	CSAREPVAKNIQYF
TRBD2	TRBV2	TRBJ2-3	few	CASSGTGGAGNTQYF